These 20 T cell receptor beta chains share one sample of origin, sequenced in a study of T and B cells in COVID-19 patients. TRB rearrangements were amplified by multiplex PCR with BIOMED2 TRB-A/B primers. TCRdb redid the calling of the multiplex PCR reads with MiXCR, one entry per CDR3 protein. In the table there are fewer than 6,500 distinct CDR3 sequences, around a quarter of which are singletons. Each TRB amplification used roughly 220-550 ng of genomic DNA from blood. Sample: blood. These receptors were collected from a human donor with active COVID-19. The donor label of this sample is uncertain.

This clonotype occurred a few times. The chain carries TRBV10-3 and TRBJ2-3, with 7 bases aligning to TRBD2. V was pared by 3 bases and J by 2 bases, with 11 bases of the junction left unmatched. The germline V gene encodes CDR1 ENHRY and CDR2 SYGVKD. The CDR3 is 17 residues long. The CDR3 nucleotides read TGTGCCATCAGTGACCTCTTGGGGCGGGACTACACAGATACGCAGTATTTT. Amino acid sequence: CAISDLLGRDYTDTQYF.

The chain combines TRBV20-1 with TRBJ2-5; 7 bases line up with TRBD2. J lost 2 bases, V lost 6 bases, and 3 bases had no gene match. The germline V gene has CDR1 DFQATT and CDR2 SNEGSKA (reference sequence). The CDR3 loop spans 12 amino acids. CDR3 sequence: CSAGGLQETQYF. The CDR3 DNA sequence: TGCAGTGCCGGGGGGTTACAAGAGACCCAGTACTTC.

V usage is TRBV5-1 and J usage is TRBJ1-4; no firm D call. CDR3 length: 15 amino acids. The V gene lost 0 bases and the J gene lost 4 bases, with 10 bases spanning the gap. The germline V gene has CDR1 SGHRS and CDR2 YFSETQ. CDR3 coding DNA: TGCGCCAGCAGCTTGGGGCGAGGTGGTAATGAAAAACTGTTTTTT. Translating gives CASSLGRGGNEKLFF.

In its sample, this clonotype is medium-sized. CDR3 amino acids: CASSFRGADTQYF. The DNA of the CDR3 is TGTGCCAGCAGCTTCAGGGGCGCAGATACGCAGTATTTT. The rearrangement links TRBV11-3 to TRBJ2-3; perhaps TRBD1 as D (6 bases). The CDR3 contains 13 residues. Trimming left V 3 bases short and J 4 bases short, with 8 bases between. Germline V gene sequence: CDR1 SGHNT, CDR2 YENEEA.

This chain connects TRBV7-2 to TRBJ2-1, with a weak D call TRBD2 (6 bases). In germline, CDR1 is SGHTA, CDR2 FQGNSA. V was clipped by 5 bases and J by 1 base, with 12 bases between them. The CDR3 runs 15 residues. CDR3 amino acids: CASSRRESSYNEQFF. The CDR3, as DNA: TGTGCCAGCAGCCGACGGGAGAGTTCCTACAATGAGCAGTTCTTC.

This clonotype was counted only a few times. This chain links TRBV5-4 with TRBJ1-1; 9 nucleotides line up with TRBD1. Per germline, CDR1 SGHNT and CDR2 YYREEE (reference sequence). The CDR3 has 15 amino acids. V was clipped by 2 bases and J by 4 bases; unmatched bases: 6. The CDR3, as DNA: TGTGCCAGCAGCTTCGTAGGACAGGGGTCCACTGAAGCTTTCTTT. Its translation: CASSFVGQGSTEAFF.

This chain uses TRBV5-1 with TRBJ2-3; D unclear. The CDR3 is made up of 13 amino acids. The germline gives CDR1 SGHRS, CDR2 YFSETQ. The V end lost 3 bases, the J end lost 2 bases, and 7 bases lay between the germline ends. The CDR3 nucleotides read TGCGCCAGCAGCTCCCCAGTCACAGATACGCAGTATTTT. It specifies CASSSPVTDTQYF.

This sequence joins TRBV19 and TRBJ2-1, with TRBD2 matching over 7 bases. V trimming: 0 bases; J trimming: 6 bases; junction bases outside the gene matches: 20. Germline CDR1 LNHDA, CDR2 SQIVND (reference sequence). The CDR3 sequence is 20 residues long. CDR3: CASSIDKTGTAGKGFNEQFF. DNA of the CDR3: TGTGCCAGTAGTATAGATAAGACGGGAACAGCGGGAAAAGGGTTCAATGAGCAGTTCTTC.

Details on this clonotype: One end of the junction does not line up with germline, which may come from a read error. For the CDR3, the DNA is TGCGCCAGCAGCTTGTCGTACCCCACAGATACGCAGTATTTT. Its protein product is CASSLSYPTDTQYF. V usage is TRBV11-3 and J usage is TRBJ2-3, with D uncertain. CDR1 and CDR2 (germline): SGHNT, YENEEA. This CDR3 is 14 amino acids long. The full variable domain, its missing parts supplied by reference TRBV11-3 and TRBJ2-3, is EAGVVQSPRYKIIEKKQPVAFWCNPISGHNTLYWYLQNLGQGPELLIRYENEEAVDDSQLPKDRFSAERLKGVDSTLKIQPAELGDSAVYLCASSLSYPTDTQYFGPGTRLTVL.

This clonotype is labeled as medium-sized. The CDR3 DNA reads TGTGCCAGCAGTTTATACGGCCAAGAGCTGTTTTTT. Translated: CASSLYGQELFF. The chain employs TRBV6-5 and TRBJ2-2; D not resolved. V dropped 4 bases and J dropped 11 bases, with 11 bases sitting between them. Germline CDR1 and CDR2: MNHEY and SVGAGI. The CDR3 extends over 12 amino acids.

This clonotype was picked up a small number of times. The V gene is TRBV12-3 or TRBV12-4, the J gene TRBJ2-1; D assignment may be TRBD1 or TRBD2 (6 bases each). The CDR3 is made up of 15 amino acids. The ends were cut back, 7 bases at V and 9 bases at J, with 22 bases in the middle. CDR3 in amino acids: CASTLGGTAVSEQFF. Written as DNA, the CDR3 is TGTGCCAGCACCCTAGGGGGGACTGCCGTTTCTGAGCAGTTCTTC.

The CDR3 sequence: CASSLQGRTEAFF. The CDR3 region has the DNA TGTGCCAGCAGCCTACAGGGGCGAACTGAAGCTTTCTTT. V and J are TRBV12-3 or TRBV12-4 and TRBJ1-1, with 7 bases lining up with TRBD1. V was clipped by 6 bases and J by 5 bases; unmatched bases: 6. The CDR3 covers 13 residues.

The rearrangement links TRBV11-3 to TRBJ2-2, with 10 positions matching TRBD2. Germline V gene lookup returns CDR1 SGHNT and CDR2 YENEEA. V lost 5 bases, J lost 3 bases, and 15 bases stayed unmatched. The CDR3 length is 19 residues. The CDR3 loop reads CASSQGAASGSLDTGELFF. The CDR3 DNA is TGTGCCAGCAGCCAAGGGGCGGCTAGCGGGAGTCTGGACACCGGGGAGCTGTTTTTT.

This clonotype is medium-sized by share. The chain uses TRBV6-5 and TRBJ2-3, with D perhaps being TRBD1 or TRBD2 (5 bases each). The germline V and J ends were trimmed by 0 bases and 1 base, with 8 bases remaining between them. Per germline, CDR1 MNHEY and CDR2 SVGAGI. This CDR3 has 15 amino acids. This chain's CDR3 is CASSYSGARTDTQYF. The CDR3 region has the DNA TGTGCCAGCAGTTACTCCGGGGCCCGCACAGATACGCAGTATTTT.

This clonotype was counted only a few times. The V call is TRBV6-2 or TRBV6-3, the J call TRBJ2-1, with TRBD2 matching 9 bases. J lost 10 bases, V lost 6 bases, and 7 bases had no gene match. The CDR3 consists of 13 residues. Germline V CDR1 and CDR2: MNHEY, SVGEGT. CDR3 loop: CASSRTSVGEQFF. Written as DNA, the CDR3 is TGTGCCAGCAGCCGGACTAGCGTGGGGGAGCAGTTCTTC.

By proportion, this clonotype is medium-sized. The chain recombines TRBV6-5 with TRBJ2-7; 7 nucleotides align to TRBD1. The CDR3 is made up of 13 amino acids. The ends lost 6 bases at V and 5 bases at J; junction bases unmatched: 7. Germline values: CDR1 MNHEY, CDR2 SVGAGI. CDR3 nucleotides: TGTGCCAGCAGGGAGACAGGGTTGGACGAGCAGTACTTC. It is translated as CASRETGLDEQYF.

Comments on this clonotype: A much larger clone lies one base from this, so it may be a read error. This rearrangement joins TRBV19 to TRBJ1-5, with 8 bases fitting TRBD1. This CDR3 is built from 12 residues. With V trimmed by 5 bases and J by 16 bases, 10 bases remained unmatched. Germline CDR1 LNHDA, CDR2 SQIVND (reference sequence). In DNA, the CDR3 is TGTGCCAGTAGTGCAGACAGGGGAGGGCATCATTTT. Its protein is CASSADRGGHHF.

V and J are TRBV12-3 or TRBV12-4 and TRBJ2-3; D tentatively fits TRBD1 or TRBD2 (5 bases each). The CDR3 loop spans 16 amino acids. V dropped 5 bases and J dropped 0 bases, with 15 bases sitting between them. DNA of the CDR3: TGTGCCAGCAGTCCTCCGGGACGCGATAGCACAGATACGCAGTATTTT. Its protein is CASSPPGRDSTDTQYF.

In its sample, this clonotype ranks as medium-sized. The chain uses TRBV5-4 and TRBJ2-6; the D gene is possibly TRBD2 (6 bases). Trimming took off 2 bases at V and 2 bases at J, with 8 bases between the two ends. The CDR3 consists of 15 residues. Germline loops: CDR1 SGHNT, CDR2 YYREEE (reference sequence). The CDR3 DNA reads TGTGCCAGCAGCTTAGGAGGGGCTGGGGCCAACGTCCTGACTTTC. This codes for CASSLGGAGANVLTF.

V gene TRBV6-4 combines with J gene TRBJ2-7, with a weak D call TRBD1 (6 bases). Deletions cut 5 bases from V and 2 bases from J, with 13 bases between. Germline values: CDR1 MRHNA, CDR2 SNTAGT. The CDR3 is 14 amino acids. CDR3 DNA: TGTGCCAGCAGTTATCCGGACAGACCCTACGAGCAGTACTTC. This encodes CASSYPDRPYEQYF.